These 10 T cell receptor beta chains came from one sample sequenced in a study of cytomegalovirus exposure and HLA in healthy donors. PCR was performed using 60 Vbeta and 13 Jbeta primers. Sequenced by immunoSEQ multiplex PCR; TCRdb stores in-frame clones only, minus some. The top ten hold 1.3% of the sample, which has about 160,000 clones, roughly 85% seen once. The sample taken for sequencing was PBMCs. The source of these receptors is a woman between 45 and 65 years old in good health and CMV-seronegative.

V is TRBV13 and J is TRBJ2-1; weak D call: TRBD2 (6 bases). The CDR3 runs to 16 residues. CDR1 and CDR2 (germline): PRHDT, FYEKMQ (reference sequence). Trimming removed 5 bases at V and 2 bases at J, with 16 bases between. CDR3 in DNA: TGTGCCAGCAGCAACCCTAGCGCCACCCCCTACAATGAGCAGTTCTTC. It yields the protein CASSNPSATPYNEQFF.

This sequence joins TRBV28 and TRBJ1-1; D uncertain. This CDR3 is 17 amino acids long. CDR1 is MDHEN, CDR2 SYDVKM, per germline. Trimming took off 7 bases at V and 4 bases at J, with 25 bases between the two ends. The CDR3 loop reads CASISGGSLPGGTEAFF. For the CDR3, the DNA is TGTGCCAGCATTTCAGGTGGCAGCCTCCCAGGAGGCACTGAAGCTTTCTTT.

This clone was seen once. No conserved phenylalanine or tryptophan is present at the end of the CDR3, so a read error is the likely explanation. The gene calls are TRBV7-2 and TRBJ1-1, with 9 bases identical to TRBD1. Germline values: CDR1 SGHTA, CDR2 FQGNSA. The CDR3 is 13 amino acids. V shed 6 bases, J shed 10 bases, and the junction held 9 bases outside the gene matches. CDR3 region: CASSRDRGRGAFL. DNA of the CDR3: TGTGCCAGCAGTCGTGACAGGGGGAGAGGAGCTTTCCTT.

The CDR3, as DNA: TGCGCCAGCAGCTTACAGGATAACACTGAAGCTTTCTTT. Amino acid sequence: CASSLQDNTEAFF. This chain uses TRBV5-1 with TRBJ1-1; tentatively, D is TRBD1 (5 bases). The CDR3 extends over 13 amino acids. Germline V lookup: CDR1 SGHRS, CDR2 YFSETQ. V lost 2 bases and J 2 bases, leaving 7 bases between the germline ends.

This chain links TRBV30 with TRBJ2-1; D is uncertain. V lost 4 bases and J 0 bases, leaving 10 bases between the germline ends. This CDR3 region has 14 residues. Germline loops: CDR1 GTSNPN, CDR2 SVGIG (reference sequence). The DNA of the CDR3 is TGTGCCTGGACAACAGATATCTCCTACAATGAGCAGTTCTTC. This gives the protein CAWTTDISYNEQFF.

This clone was counted only a few times. This rearrangement joins TRBV19 to TRBJ2-6; a possible D gene is TRBD1 (5 bases). This CDR3 region has 18 residues. V was shortened by 3 bases and J by 4 bases, with 19 bases between the two germline ends. Germline V gene lookup returns CDR1 LNHDA and CDR2 SQIVND (reference sequence). CDR3 amino acids: CASSMGQPTTAGANVLTF. DNA for the CDR3: TGTGCCAGTAGTATGGGGCAACCAACTACGGCGGGGGCCAACGTCCTGACTTTC.

The genes are TRBV7-7 and TRBJ2-5; 10 bases are shared with TRBD1. The J segment lost 4 bases and the V segment lost 6 bases, leaving 8 bases of the junction unmatched. The CDR3 has 15 amino acids. From germline, CDR1 is SSHAT and CDR2 FNYEAQ (reference sequence). The CDR3 region is CASSPRQGAGETQYF. CDR3 sequence (DNA): TGTGCCAGCAGTCCTAGACAGGGGGCTGGAGAGACCCAGTACTTC.

The rearrangement uses TRBV18 and TRBJ1-6; possible D gene TRBD1, 6 bases. Trimming stripped 6 bases from V and 7 bases from J, with 16 bases between. Germline V gene sequence: CDR1 KGHSH, CDR2 LQKENI. The CDR3 extends over 15 amino acids. This chain's CDR3 is CASSHSRTDNSPLHF. CDR3 DNA: TGTGCCAGCTCCCACTCCCGGACAGACAATTCACCCCTCCACTTT.

This chain joins TRBV5-4 and TRBJ2-7, with 9 bases matching TRBD1. This CDR3 region has 16 residues. Germline V gives CDR1 SGHNT, CDR2 YYREEE (reference sequence). Trimming removed 0 bases from V and 7 bases from J; junction bases left unmatched: 11. This CDR3 reads CASSLGAPGQGDEQYF. The CDR3 DNA is TGTGCCAGCAGCTTGGGGGCCCCGGGACAGGGTGATGAGCAGTACTTC.

The chain employs TRBV14 and TRBJ1-2, with D possibly being TRBD1 (6 bases). Deletions cut 4 bases from V and 2 bases from J, with 11 bases between. The CDR3 is 14 amino acids. CDR1 is SGHDN, CDR2 FVKESK, per germline. CDR3 coding DNA: TGTGCCAGCAGCCCACTAGACAGGAACTATGGCTACACCTTC. Its protein product is CASSPLDRNYGYTF.